This T cell receptor beta chain was identified during a study of T cells after posttransplantation cyclophosphamide. This related bone marrow graft donor gave peripheral blood on the day of marrow donation. As for this clone: The antigen remains undetermined.

Measured with immunoSEQ multiplex PCR; TCRdb has only the in-frame clones, and not every one. Of tens of thousands of clones listed, 93% were seen once; the top ten hold about 3.1%. Trimming pared 4 bases from V and 2 bases from J, leaving 8 bases between. Germline-derived CDR1 and CDR2 are SGHTA and FQGTGA. This CDR3 is 13 amino acids long. Findings and limits, study-wide: Later blood repertoires were often dominated by clones from the donor CD8+ memory compartment. After PTCy, TRB diversity resembled that of CNI/methotrexate controls. Blood and skin or GI T cell repertoires showed limited TRB overlap.

The specimen was PBMCs. The receptor comes from a woman aged 30 to 39 in good health and a related stem cell transplant donor. This chain links TRBV7-3 with TRBJ2-5; no reliable D call. CDR3: CASSSQTQETQYF. The CDR3 DNA reads TGTGCCAGCAGCTCCCAGACACAAGAGACCCAGTACTTC.